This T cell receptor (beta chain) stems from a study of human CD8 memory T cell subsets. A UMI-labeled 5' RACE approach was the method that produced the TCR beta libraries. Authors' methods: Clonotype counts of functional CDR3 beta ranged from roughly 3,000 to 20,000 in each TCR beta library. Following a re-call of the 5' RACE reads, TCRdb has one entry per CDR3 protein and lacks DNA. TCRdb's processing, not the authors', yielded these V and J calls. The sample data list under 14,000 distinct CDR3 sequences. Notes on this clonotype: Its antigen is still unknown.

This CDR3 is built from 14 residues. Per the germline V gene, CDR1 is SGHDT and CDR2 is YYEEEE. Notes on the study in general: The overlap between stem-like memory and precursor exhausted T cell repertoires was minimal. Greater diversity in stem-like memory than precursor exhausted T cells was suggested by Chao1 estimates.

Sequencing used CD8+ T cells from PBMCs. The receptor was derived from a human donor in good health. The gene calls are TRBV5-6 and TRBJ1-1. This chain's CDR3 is CASSLELRGTEAFF.